The source of this TCR beta chain is a study of T-cell reconstitution after alpha-beta-depleted transplantation in children. Study-wide results and limits: Alpha-beta T cells about two months after transplant reportedly derived from several hundred expanded graft clones.

Unique molecular identifiers were incorporated into the prepared TCRbeta library. TCRdb re-called the PCR reads through MiXCR, storing one row per CDR3 protein. Here the sample spans about 400,000 distinct CDR3 sequences, 15% to 20% being singletons. There are 14 residues in the CDR3. Deletions cut 6 bases from V and 3 bases from J, with 15 bases between. This clonotype was recorded a few times. Its antigen is unidentified. The source of this sequence is a boy younger than two who had a stem cell transplant for Wiskott-Aldrich syndrome, so the T cells may come from the graft donor. The chain joins TRBV12-3 or TRBV12-4 to TRBJ2-7; D possibly corresponds to TRBD1 (5 bases). Source: PBMCs, mostly from graft donor cells, taken 360 days after TCRalphabeta/CD19-depleted stem cell transplant. CDR3 in DNA: TGTGCCAGCAGCTTTCAGGGAACCCTCTACGAGCAGTACTTC. It encodes CASSFQGTLYEQYF.